This T cell receptor (beta chain) emerged from a study of OX40 agonist ivuxolimab in advanced cancers. At the level of the study: In three patients, partial responses were observed, one with hepatocellular carcinoma and two with cutaneous melanoma. Study conclusions and caveats: The specificity for antigen of the expanded peripheral T cells was not determined. CD8+ T cells showed, on average, more clonal expansion than CD4+ cells.

Remarks on this clone: Antigen unknown.

V lost 0 bases to trimming and J lost 6 bases; unmatched junction nucleotides: 4. Germline V gene sequence: CDR1 SGDLS, CDR2 YYNGEE. The CDR3 has 14 amino acids. The repertoire was sequenced with immunoSEQ multiplex PCR; TCRdb's copy has only in-frame clones and lacks some. The data show over 85,000 clones, roughly nine tenths seen once. This rearrangement joins TRBV9 to TRBJ2-7; TRBD1 matches at 9 bases. The source material was CD4+ or CD8+ T cells sorted from blood, sampled in a trial of the OX40 agonist ivuxolimab. This clonotype was sampled from an adult with an advanced solid tumor such as melanoma, head and neck, liver or kidney cancer. The CDR3 DNA reads as TGTGCCAGCAGCGTAGGGGACAGGGTTGGCGAGCAGTACTTC. Its translation is CASSVGDRVGEQYF.